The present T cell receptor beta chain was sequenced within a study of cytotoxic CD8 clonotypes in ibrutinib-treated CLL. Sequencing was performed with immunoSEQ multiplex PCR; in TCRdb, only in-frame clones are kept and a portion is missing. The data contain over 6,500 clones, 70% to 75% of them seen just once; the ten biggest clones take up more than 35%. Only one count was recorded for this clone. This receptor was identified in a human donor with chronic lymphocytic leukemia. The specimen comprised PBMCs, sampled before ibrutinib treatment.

Here the CDR3 reads CAWSEQGDSPLHF. Here the CDR3 DNA reads TGTGCCTGGAGTGAACAGGGAGACTCACCCCTCCACTTT. The rearrangement joins TRBV30 to TRBJ1-6; perhaps TRBD1 as D (6 bases). The length of the CDR3 is 13 residues. Trimming stripped 1 base from V and 10 bases from J, with 11 bases between. Looked up from germline, CDR1 is GTSNPN and CDR2 is SVGIG (reference sequence).